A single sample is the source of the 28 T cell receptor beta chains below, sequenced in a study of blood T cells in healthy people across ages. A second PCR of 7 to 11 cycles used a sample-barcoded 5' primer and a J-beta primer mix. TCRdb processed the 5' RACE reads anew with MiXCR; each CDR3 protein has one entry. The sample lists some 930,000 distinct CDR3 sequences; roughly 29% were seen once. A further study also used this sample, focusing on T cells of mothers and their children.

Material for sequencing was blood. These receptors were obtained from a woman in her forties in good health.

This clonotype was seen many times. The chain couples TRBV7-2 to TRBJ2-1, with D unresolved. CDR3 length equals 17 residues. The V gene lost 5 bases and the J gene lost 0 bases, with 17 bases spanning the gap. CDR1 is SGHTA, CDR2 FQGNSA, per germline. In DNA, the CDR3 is TGTGCCAGCAGCCTCTCCTGGGGTGGCCCCTCCTACAATGAGCAGTTCTTC. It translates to CASSLSWGGPSYNEQFF.

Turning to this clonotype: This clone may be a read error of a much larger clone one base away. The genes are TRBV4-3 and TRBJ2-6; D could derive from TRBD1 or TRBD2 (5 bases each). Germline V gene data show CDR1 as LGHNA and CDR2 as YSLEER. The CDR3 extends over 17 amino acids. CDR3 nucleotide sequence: TGCGCCAGCAGCCAAGAAGGTGAGGGCTCTGGGGCCAACGTCCGGACTTTC. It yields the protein CASSQEGEGSGANVRTF.

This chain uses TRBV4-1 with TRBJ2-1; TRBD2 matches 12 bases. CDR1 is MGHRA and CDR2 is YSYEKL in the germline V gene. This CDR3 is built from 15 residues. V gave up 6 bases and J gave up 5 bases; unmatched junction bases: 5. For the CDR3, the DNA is TGCGCCAGCAGTCGCCGGACTAGCGGGGACAATGAGCAGTTCTTC. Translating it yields CASSRRTSGDNEQFF.

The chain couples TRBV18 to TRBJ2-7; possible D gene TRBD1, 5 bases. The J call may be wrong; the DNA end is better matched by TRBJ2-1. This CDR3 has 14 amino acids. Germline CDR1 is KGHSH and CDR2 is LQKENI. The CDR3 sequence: CASSRRTNNNEQFF. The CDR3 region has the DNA TGTGCCAGCTCACGCCGGACAAACAACAATGAGCAGTTCTTC.

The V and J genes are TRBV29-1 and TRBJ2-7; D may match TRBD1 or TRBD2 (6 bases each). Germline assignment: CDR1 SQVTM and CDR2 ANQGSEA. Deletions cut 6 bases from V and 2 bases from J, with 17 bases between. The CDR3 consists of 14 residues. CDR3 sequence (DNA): TGCAGCGTCCGACGGGGGCCCAGGACCTACGAGCAGTACTTC. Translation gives CSVRRGPRTYEQYF.

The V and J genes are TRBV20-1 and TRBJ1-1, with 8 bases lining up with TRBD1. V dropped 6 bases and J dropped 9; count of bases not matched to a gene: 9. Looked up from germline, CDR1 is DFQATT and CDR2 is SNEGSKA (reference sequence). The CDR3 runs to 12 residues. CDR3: CSAAGTGHQAFF. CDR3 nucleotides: TGCAGTGCAGCCGGGACAGGACACCAAGCTTTCTTT.

This CDR3 is CASQQLTGGRETQYF. CDR3 in DNA: TGTGCCAGTCAGCAGCTGACAGGGGGACGGGAGACCCAGTACTTC. The rearrangement uses TRBV28 and TRBJ2-5; 9 bases map to TRBD1. Trimming took 9 bases from V and 5 from J; bases not matched to a gene: 13. This CDR3 spans 15 amino acids. Germline CDR1 is MDHEN and CDR2 is SYDVKM. The full variable domain, rest sourced from reference TRBV28 and TRBJ2-5, is DVKVTQSSRYLVKRTGEKVFLECVQDMDHENMFWYRQDPGLGLRLIYFSYDVKMKEKGDIPEGYSVSREKKERFSLILESASTNQTSMYLCASQQLTGGRETQYFGPGTRLLVL.

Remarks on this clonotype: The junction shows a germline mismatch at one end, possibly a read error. The CDR3 nucleotides read TGTGCCAGCAGCGCGCCCAGGGATGACATGAACACTGAGGCTTTCTTT. It translates to CASSAPRDDMNTEAFF. The chain couples TRBV7-3 to TRBJ1-1, with a weak D call TRBD1 (5 bases). Germline V gene sequence: CDR1 SGHTA, CDR2 FQGTGA. CDR3 length: 16 amino acids.

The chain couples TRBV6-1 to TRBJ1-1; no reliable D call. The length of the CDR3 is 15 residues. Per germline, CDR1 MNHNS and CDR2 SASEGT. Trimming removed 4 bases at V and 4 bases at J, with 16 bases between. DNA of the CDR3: TGTGCCAGCAGTGCAAGCTATCCTGGGCTCACTGAAGCTTTCTTT. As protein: CASSASYPGLTEAFF.

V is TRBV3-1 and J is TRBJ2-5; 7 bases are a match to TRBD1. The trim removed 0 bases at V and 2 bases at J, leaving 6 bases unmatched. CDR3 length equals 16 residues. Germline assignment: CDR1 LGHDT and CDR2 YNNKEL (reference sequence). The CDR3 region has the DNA TGTGCCAGCAGCCAAGAGTTGACAGGGCAACAAGAGACCCAGTACTTC. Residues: CASSQELTGQQETQYF.

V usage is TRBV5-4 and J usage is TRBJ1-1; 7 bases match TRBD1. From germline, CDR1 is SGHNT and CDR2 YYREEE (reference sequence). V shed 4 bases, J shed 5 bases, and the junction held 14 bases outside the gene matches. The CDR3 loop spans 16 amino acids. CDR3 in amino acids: CASSPPRQGISTEAFF. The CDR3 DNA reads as TGTGCCAGCAGCCCACCGAGACAGGGTATCTCAACTGAAGCTTTCTTT.

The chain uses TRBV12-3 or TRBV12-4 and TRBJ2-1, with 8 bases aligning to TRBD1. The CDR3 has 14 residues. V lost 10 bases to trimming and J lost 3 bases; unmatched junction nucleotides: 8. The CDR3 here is CANTPGGGYNEQFF. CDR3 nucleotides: TGTGCCAACACCCCAGGGGGCGGCTACAATGAGCAGTTCTTC.

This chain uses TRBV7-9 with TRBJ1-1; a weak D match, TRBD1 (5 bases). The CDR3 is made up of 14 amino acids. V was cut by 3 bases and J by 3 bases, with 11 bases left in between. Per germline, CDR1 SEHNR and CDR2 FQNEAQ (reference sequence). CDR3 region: CASSLTERDTEAFF. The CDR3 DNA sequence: TGTGCCAGCAGCTTGACAGAGAGGGACACTGAAGCTTTCTTT.

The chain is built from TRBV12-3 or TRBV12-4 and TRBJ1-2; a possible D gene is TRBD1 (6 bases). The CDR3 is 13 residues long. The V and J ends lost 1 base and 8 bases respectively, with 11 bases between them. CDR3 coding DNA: TGTGCCAGCAGTTTAGGGGGGCGGACGGGCTACACCTTC. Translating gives CASSLGGRTGYTF.

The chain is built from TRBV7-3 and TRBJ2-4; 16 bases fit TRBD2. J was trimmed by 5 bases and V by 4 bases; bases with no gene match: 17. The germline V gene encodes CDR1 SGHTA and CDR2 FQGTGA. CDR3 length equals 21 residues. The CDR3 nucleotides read TGTGCCAGCAGCTGGGGAGCCGGGACTAGCGGGGGGGCCCTCGGCCAAAACATTCAGTACTTC. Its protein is CASSWGAGTSGGALGQNIQYF.

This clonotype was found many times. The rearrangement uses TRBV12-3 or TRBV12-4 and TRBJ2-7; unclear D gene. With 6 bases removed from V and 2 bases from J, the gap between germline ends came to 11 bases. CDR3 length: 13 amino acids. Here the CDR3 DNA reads TGTGCCAGCAGCTTGGAACTTACCTACGAGCAGTACTTC. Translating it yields CASSLELTYEQYF.

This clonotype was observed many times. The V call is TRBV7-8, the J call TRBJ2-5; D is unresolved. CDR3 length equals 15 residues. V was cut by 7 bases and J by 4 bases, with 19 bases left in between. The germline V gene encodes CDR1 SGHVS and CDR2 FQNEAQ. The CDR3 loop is CASTASDTWGETQYF. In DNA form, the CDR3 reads TGTGCCAGCACCGCCTCTGACACTTGGGGAGAGACCCAGTACTTC.

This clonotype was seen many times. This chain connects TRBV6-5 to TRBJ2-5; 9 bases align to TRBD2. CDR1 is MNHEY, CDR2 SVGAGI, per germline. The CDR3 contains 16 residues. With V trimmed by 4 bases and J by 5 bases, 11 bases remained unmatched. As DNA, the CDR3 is TGTGCCAGCAGTTTTACCTATAGCGGGGGCAAGGAGACCCAGTACTTC. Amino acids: CASSFTYSGGKETQYF.

The CDR3 region is CASSYSGGEVIEQFF. Here the CDR3 DNA reads TGTGCCAGCAGTTACTCGGGGGGGGAGGTCATCGAGCAGTTCTTC. The chain couples TRBV6-2 or TRBV6-3 to TRBJ2-1; TRBD2 matches at 7 bases. With V trimmed by 0 bases and J by 10 bases, 9 bases remained unmatched. Germline CDR1 is MNHEY and CDR2 is SVGEGT. This CDR3 contains 15 residues.

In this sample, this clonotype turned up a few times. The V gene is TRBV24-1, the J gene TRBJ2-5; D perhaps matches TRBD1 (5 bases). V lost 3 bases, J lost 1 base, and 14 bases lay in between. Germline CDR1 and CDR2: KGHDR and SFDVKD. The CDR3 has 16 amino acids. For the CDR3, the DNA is TGTGCCACCAGTGATACCCAACGACAGACCCAAGAGACCCAGTACTTC. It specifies CATSDTQRQTQETQYF.

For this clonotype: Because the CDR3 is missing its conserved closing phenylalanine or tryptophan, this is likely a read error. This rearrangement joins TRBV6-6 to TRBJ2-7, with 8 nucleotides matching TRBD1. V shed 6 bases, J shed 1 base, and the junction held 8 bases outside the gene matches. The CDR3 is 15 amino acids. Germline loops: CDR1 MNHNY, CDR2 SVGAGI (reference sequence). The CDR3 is CASSPTGVGSYEQYL. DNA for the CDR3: TGTGCCAGCAGCCCGACAGGGGTTGGGTCCTACGAGCAGTACTTG.

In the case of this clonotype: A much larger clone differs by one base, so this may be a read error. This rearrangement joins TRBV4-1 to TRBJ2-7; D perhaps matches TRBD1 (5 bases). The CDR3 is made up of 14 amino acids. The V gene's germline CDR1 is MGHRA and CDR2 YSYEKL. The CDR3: CAGSRQTKTYEQYF. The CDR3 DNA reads TGCGCCGGCAGCCGACAGACGAAAACCTACGAGCAGTACTTC.

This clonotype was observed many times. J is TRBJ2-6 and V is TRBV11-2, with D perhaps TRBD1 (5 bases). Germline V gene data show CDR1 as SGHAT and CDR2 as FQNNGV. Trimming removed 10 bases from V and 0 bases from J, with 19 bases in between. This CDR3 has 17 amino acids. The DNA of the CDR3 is TGTGCCACCGAACGACAGACGGCGCTCTCTGGGGCCAACGTCCTGACTTTC. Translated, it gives CATERQTALSGANVLTF.

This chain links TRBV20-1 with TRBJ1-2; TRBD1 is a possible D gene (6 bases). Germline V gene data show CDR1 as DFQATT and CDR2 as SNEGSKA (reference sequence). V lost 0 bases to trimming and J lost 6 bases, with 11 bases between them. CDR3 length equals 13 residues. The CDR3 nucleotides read TGCAGTGCTAGAGATCCTGACAGGCATGGCTACACCTTC. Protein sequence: CSARDPDRHGYTF.

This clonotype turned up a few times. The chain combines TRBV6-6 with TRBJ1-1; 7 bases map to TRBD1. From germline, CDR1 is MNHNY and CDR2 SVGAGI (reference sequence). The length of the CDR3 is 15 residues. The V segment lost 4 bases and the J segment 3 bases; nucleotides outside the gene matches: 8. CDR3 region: CASSFQGGMDTEAFF. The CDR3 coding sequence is TGTGCCAGCAGTTTCCAAGGGGGCATGGACACTGAAGCTTTCTTT.

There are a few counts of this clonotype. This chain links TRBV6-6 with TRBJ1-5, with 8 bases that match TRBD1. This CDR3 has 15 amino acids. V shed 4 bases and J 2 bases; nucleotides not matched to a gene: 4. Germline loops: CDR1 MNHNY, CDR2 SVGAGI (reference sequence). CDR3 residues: CASSFETGGNQPQHF. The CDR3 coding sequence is TGTGCCAGCAGTTTCGAGACAGGGGGCAATCAGCCCCAGCATTTT.

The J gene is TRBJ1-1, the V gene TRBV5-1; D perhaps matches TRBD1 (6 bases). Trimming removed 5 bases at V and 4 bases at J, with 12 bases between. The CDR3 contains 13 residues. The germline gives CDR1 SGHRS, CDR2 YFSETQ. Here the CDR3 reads CASSEGGVTEAFF. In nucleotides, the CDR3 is TGCGCCAGCAGTGAGGGGGGAGTCACTGAAGCTTTCTTT.

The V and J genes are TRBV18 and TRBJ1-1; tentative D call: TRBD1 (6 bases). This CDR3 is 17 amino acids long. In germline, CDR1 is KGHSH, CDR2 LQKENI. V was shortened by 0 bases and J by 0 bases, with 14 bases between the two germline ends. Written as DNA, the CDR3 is TGTGCCAGCTCACCACCGGGTCTCGGGGGCATGAACACTGAAGCTTTCTTT. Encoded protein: CASSPPGLGGMNTEAFF.